Each of the 2 T cell receptor beta chains below was sequenced from the same sample in a study of blood T cells in healthy people across ages. A J-beta primer mix and a sample-barcoded 5' primer were used in a second PCR of about 7 to 11 cycles. TCRdb re-called the 5' RACE reads with MiXCR, one entry per CDR3 protein. The sample contains 1.5 million to 2 million distinct CDR3 sequences, roughly a third of which appear only once. Sequenced: blood. All receptors derive from a young woman in good health.

This clonotype was found a few times. The chain uses TRBV6-5 and TRBJ2-5; 12 positions agree with TRBD2. Germline CDR1 MNHEY, CDR2 SVGAGI. The CDR3 covers 17 residues. V lost 0 bases to trimming and J lost 4 bases; unmatched junction nucleotides: 6. CDR3 sequence (DNA): TGTGCCAGCAGTTACTCGACTAGCGGGAGCCAGGGAGAGACCCAGTACTTC. Its protein is CASSYSTSGSQGETQYF.

This clonotype was seen only once. This chain uses TRBV19 with TRBJ1-3, with 7 bases lining up with TRBD1. The J segment lost 0 bases and the V segment lost 4 bases, leaving 3 bases of the junction unmatched. There are 15 residues in the CDR3. Germline CDR1 and CDR2: LNHDA and SQIVND (reference sequence). The CDR3: CASSTGQDSGNTIYF. CDR3 in DNA: TGTGCCAGTAGTACCGGACAGGACTCTGGAAACACCATATATTTT.